These 8 T cell receptor beta chains came from one sample sequenced in a study of radiotherapy plus CTLA-4 blockade in lung cancer. Here immunoSEQ multiplex PCR was the method, and the copy in TCRdb shows in-frame clones only, minus some. Of tens of thousands of clones in the sample, roughly 60% were seen once. Sequencing used peripheral blood, obtained from a patient treated with radiotherapy plus ipilimumab. Receptor source: a human donor with non-small cell lung cancer who had a partial response to radiotherapy plus ipilimumab.

This chain links TRBV11-2 with TRBJ2-7; TRBD1 matches 11 bases. After removal of 5 bases from V and 3 bases from J, the junction contained 9 bases not matched to a gene. CDR1 SGHAT and CDR2 FQNNGV come from the germline V gene. This CDR3 has 16 residues. Here the CDR3 reads CASSPWGQGDYYEQYF. The CDR3 coding sequence is TGTGCCAGCAGCCCCTGGGGACAGGGGGACTACTACGAGCAGTACTTC.

The J gene is TRBJ1-2, the V gene TRBV7-2; D ambiguous. Germline V gene data show CDR1 as SGHTA and CDR2 as FQGNSA. The CDR3 is 15 residues long. Trimming pared 1 base from V and 2 bases from J, leaving 11 bases between. CDR3 sequence: CASSLGVWENYGYTF. CDR3 DNA sequence: TGTGCCAGCAGCTTAGGGGTATGGGAGAACTATGGCTACACCTTC.

This clone came up a few times. The chain recombines TRBV7-9 with TRBJ2-2; TRBD1 matches 9 bases. Trimming at V came to 8 bases and at J to 4 bases, leaving 8 bases not matched to a gene. Germline assignment: CDR1 SEHNR and CDR2 FQNEAQ (reference sequence). The CDR3 runs to 15 residues. The CDR3 is CASGLGDRVTGELFF. DNA of the CDR3: TGTGCCAGCGGCCTGGGGGACAGGGTCACCGGGGAGCTGTTTTTT.

The genes are TRBV5-1 and TRBJ2-3; 12 bases agree with TRBD2. The CDR3 sequence is 17 residues long. The V gene's germline CDR1 is SGHRS and CDR2 YFSETQ. J gave up 0 bases and V 3 bases, and 5 bases lay outside the gene matches. The CDR3 DNA follows: TGCGCCAGCAGCTCGGGACTAGCGGGCACTAGCACAGATACGCAGTATTTT. It encodes CASSSGLAGTSTDTQYF.

V usage is TRBV7-2 and J usage is TRBJ2-7; D is unclear. Germline values: CDR1 SGHTA, CDR2 FQGNSA. The CDR3 covers 13 residues. The V end was cut by 5 bases, the J end by 0 bases, with 8 bases between. For the CDR3, the DNA is TGTGCCAGCAGCCCCCCGAGCTCCTACGAGCAGTACTTC. Amino acids: CASSPPSSYEQYF.

The rearrangement joins TRBV5-1 to TRBJ2-7, with D tentatively TRBD2 (6 bases). The CDR3 has 15 amino acids. Germline CDR1 and CDR2: SGHRS and YFSETQ. V gave up 4 bases and J gave up 1 base, with 15 bases separating them. This CDR3 reads CASSQTPRGSYEQYF. Here the CDR3 DNA reads TGCGCCAGCAGCCAGACCCCCCGGGGGTCCTACGAGCAGTACTTC. Based on the CDR3 plus reference TRBV5-1 and TRBJ2-7, the full variable domain is KAGVTQTPRYLIKTRGQQVTLSCSPISGHRSVSWYQQTPGQGLQFLFEYFSETQRNKGNFPGRFSGRQFSNSRSEMNVSTLELGDSALYLCASSQTPRGSYEQYFGPGTRLTVT.

This clone was counted once. The gene calls are TRBV18 and TRBJ2-1; 10 bases line up with TRBD1. Germline V gives CDR1 KGHSH, CDR2 LQKENI. With 3 bases clipped from V and 5 bases from J, the junction kept 7 bases outside the gene matches. The CDR3 contains 16 residues. CDR3 protein: CASSPLGTGEHNEQFF. CDR3 coding DNA: TGTGCCAGCTCACCTCTCGGGACAGGGGAACACAATGAGCAGTTCTTC. The variable domain in full, with the rest retrieved from reference TRBV18 and TRBJ2-1, is NAGVMQNPRHLVRRRGQEARLRCSPMKGHSHVYWYRQLPEEGLKFMVYLQKENIIDESGMPKERFSAEFPKEGPSILRIQQVVRGDSAAYFCASSPLGTGEHNEQFFGPGTRLTVL.

V gene TRBV5-3 combines with J gene TRBJ1-1; D unclear. TRBV5-3 is designated an ORF whose function remains uncertain. CDR3 length equals 17 residues. Trimming took off 4 bases at V and 1 base at J, with 20 bases between the two ends. CDR3 DNA: TGTGCCAGAAGCCTCCCACCTTGCGGGGTCCCGAACACTGAAGCTTTCTTT. Its translation: CARSLPPCGVPNTEAFF.